These T cell receptor beta chains were read from a single sample in a study of regulatory T cells in long-lasting Graves disease. TCRdb reprocessed the multiplex PCR reads via MiXCR and lists one record per CDR3 protein. Among 390,000 or so distinct CDR3 sequences listed, approximately 12% were seen once. The same sample was also studied in work on T cells in Graves' hyperthyroidism and ophthalmopathy.

Sequenced material: peripheral blood mononuclear cells (PBMCs), taken at new diagnosis, from a patient treated with antithyroid drugs. The receptors stem from a woman aged 18-29 years with Graves disease. Both conserved end residues are part of each CDR3. Each record gives: clone size, J gene, D gene, V gene, CDR3 protein, CDR3 DNA. The D gene is left open where the match is weak. Clone size is not always given. Where it is, it says once, few, many or a class for expanded clones.

many	TRBJ2-1	TRBD2	TRBV5-1	CASSPLAAIRNEQFF	TGCGCCAGCAGCCCCCTAGCGGCCATTAGGAATGAGCAGTTCTTC
many	TRBJ1-1	TRBD1	TRBV12-5	CASGQGHTEAFF	TGTGCCAGCGGACAGGGGCACACTGAAGCTTTCTTT
many	TRBJ1-2	-	TRBV6-1	CASRRDGFYGDYTF	TGTGCCAGCAGACGGGACGGATTCTATGGCGACTACACCTTC
many	TRBJ1-4	-	TRBV20-1	CSLNRGPGNEKLFF	TGCAGCCTCAATCGGGGGCCTGGTAATGAAAAACTGTTTTTT
many	TRBJ1-2	-	TRBV30	CAWSVLGEDYGYTF	TGTGCCTGGAGTGTACTTGGGGAGGACTATGGCTACACCTTC
many	TRBJ2-1	TRBD2	TRBV6-2/TRBV6-3	CASSYNLGTSNNEQFF	TGTGCCAGCAGTTACAACCTCGGGACTAGCAACAATGAGCAGTTCTTC
many	TRBJ2-1	-	TRBV7-2	CASSLAVGASGYNEQFF	TGTGCCAGCAGCTTAGCGGTGGGGGCTAGCGGCTACAATGAGCAGTTCTTC
-	TRBJ2-4	-	TRBV12-3/TRBV12-4	CASSPWGNIQYF	TGTGCCAGCAGTCCGTGGGGAAACATTCAGTACTTC
many	TRBJ1-5	-	TRBV27	CASSDRTLLFNQPQHF	TGTGCCAGCTCCGACAGGACTTTGTTGTTCAATCAGCCCCAGCATTTT
many	TRBJ2-2	-	TRBV3-1	CASSQGSPSSGELFF	TGTGCCAGCAGCCAAGGAAGTCCCAGTTCCGGGGAGCTGTTTTTT
many	TRBJ1-1	-	TRBV29-1	CSVEGQYEAFF	TGCAGCGTTGAAGGACAGTATGAAGCTTTCTTT
-	TRBJ1-2	-	TRBV4-1	CASSPEGKETNPYYYGYTF	TGCGCCAGCAGCCCCGAGGGGAAAGAGACAAACCCCTACTACTATGGCTACACCTTC
many	TRBJ1-2	-	TRBV12-3/TRBV12-4	CASSLGWGYTF	TGTGCCAGCAGTTTAGGGTGGGGCTACACCTTC
-	TRBJ2-1	TRBD1	TRBV20-1	CSARSGQGNNEQFF	TGCAGTGCTAGATCGGGACAGGGCAACAATGAGCAGTTCTTC
many	TRBJ2-1	TRBD2	TRBV27	CASSPPLGTSGSTLKFF	TGTGCCAGCAGTCCACCCCTCGGGACTAGCGGGAGCACACTAAAGTTCTTC
many	TRBJ2-7	-	TRBV12-3/TRBV12-4	CASSFEGLHEQYF	TGTGCCAGCAGTTTTGAGGGGCTCCACGAGCAGTACTTC
-	TRBJ1-2	-	TRBV7-6	CASSLDSRSQGGYTF	TGTGCCAGCAGCTTAGATTCCAGGTCCCAGGGTGGTTACACCTTC
-	TRBJ2-2	TRBD2	TRBV6-2/TRBV6-3	CASSSKREGTGELFF	TGTGCCAGCAGTTCGAAGCGGGAGGGAACCGGGGAGCTGTTTTTT
-	TRBJ1-1	-	TRBV12-3/TRBV12-4	CASSLFVRWGAGDTEAFF	TGTGCCAGCAGTTTATTCGTACGGTGGGGGGCGGGAGACACTGAAGCTTTCTTT
many	TRBJ2-3	TRBD2	TRBV2	CASSGLAGGQTDTQYF	TGTGCCAGCAGTGGGCTAGCGGGGGGGCAGACAGATACGCAGTATTTT
-	TRBJ2-2	TRBD2	TRBV4-2	CASSQDSLAGKAGELFF	TGTGCCAGCAGCCAAGATTCCCTAGCGGGGAAAGCCGGGGAGCTGTTTTTT
few	TRBJ2-7	TRBD1	TRBV6-2/TRBV6-3	CASSYQAPGTGYEQYF	TGTGCCAGCAGTTACCAAGCCCCCGGGACAGGGTACGAGCAGTACTTC
few	TRBJ2-3	-	TRBV5-6	CASSLDLGSTDTQYF	TGTGCCAGCAGCTTGGATCTGGGTAGCACAGATACGCAGTATTTT
-	TRBJ2-3	-	TRBV7-9	CASSLYSDTQYF	TGTGCCAGCAGCTTATATTCAGATACGCAGTATTTT
many	TRBJ1-4	-	TRBV12-3/TRBV12-4	CASSSSAGERRKLFF	TGTGCCAGCAGCTCGTCGGCAGGGGAGCGAAGAAAACTGTTTTTT
many	TRBJ1-1	-	TRBV20-1	CSARDPRRVNTEAFF	TGCAGTGCTAGAGATCCGCGCAGGGTGAACACTGAAGCTTTCTTT
few	TRBJ2-3	-	TRBV20-1	CSAPSLVVDTQYF	TGCAGTGCTCCAAGTCTGGTGGTAGATACGCAGTATTTT
-	TRBJ1-3	-	TRBV9	CASSIRENSGNTIYF	TGTGCCAGCAGCATCCGGGAAAACTCTGGAAACACCATATATTTT
many	TRBJ2-1	-	TRBV11-3	CASSLGGQRRDEQFF	TGTGCCAGCAGCCTGGGGGGACAGCGCAGGGATGAGCAGTTCTTC
many	TRBJ1-1	-	TRBV27	CASSPRGRYPGRTEAFF	TGTGCCAGCAGTCCGAGGGGACGGTATCCGGGGAGAACTGAAGCTTTCTTT
few	TRBJ2-1	-	TRBV6-2/TRBV6-3	CASSLPGRYSYNEQFF	TGTGCCAGCAGTTTACCGGGCAGATACTCCTACAATGAGCAGTTCTTC
-	TRBJ2-1	-	TRBV24-1	CATSDPQGGYNEQFF	TGTGCCACCAGTGATCCGCAGGGGGGCTACAATGAGCAGTTCTTC
-	TRBJ1-1	-	TRBV11-1	CASSLGGGRTVAEAFF	TGTGCCAGCAGCCTCGGTGGTGGAAGAACTGTCGCTGAAGCTTTCTTT
many	TRBJ1-2	-	TRBV19	CASSIGQAYGYTF	TGTGCCAGTAGTATAGGACAGGCCTATGGCTACACCTTC
-	TRBJ2-1	-	TRBV11-2	CASIRKGSSYNEQFF	TGTGCCAGCATCCGTAAGGGGAGCTCCTACAATGAGCAGTTCTTC
many	TRBJ1-2	-	TRBV19	CASSPGPGDGSFFLYGYTF	TGTGCCAGTAGTCCCGGACCGGGGGACGGATCCTTCTTCCTGTATGGCTACACCTTC
many	TRBJ1-1	-	TRBV18	CASSPPRYPNTEAFF	TGTGCCAGCTCACCACCGAGGTATCCGAACACTGAAGCTTTCTTT
many	TRBJ2-4	-	TRBV11-2	CASSLEAARQGIQYF	TGTGCCAGCAGCTTAGAGGCAGCTCGGCAGGGCATTCAGTACTTC
many	TRBJ2-3	TRBD2	TRBV7-2	CASSLASQRGGDTQYF	TGTGCCAGCAGCTTAGCGAGCCAGCGGGGGGGAGATACGCAGTATTTT
-	TRBJ2-2	TRBD1	TRBV2	CASRGRTGTGELFF	TGTGCCAGCAGGGGTAGGACAGGGACCGGGGAGCTGTTTTTT
many	TRBJ2-1	-	TRBV20-1	CSARRGAGYNEQFF	TGCAGTGCTAGACGGGGGGCGGGCTACAATGAGCAGTTCTTC
many	TRBJ1-1	-	TRBV7-8	CASRPNSGDEAFF	TGTGCCAGCAGACCTAACTCGGGGGATGAAGCTTTCTTT
many	TRBJ2-1	-	TRBV15	CATSTPFWWSGYNEQFF	TGTGCCACCAGCACTCCCTTTTGGTGGAGCGGGTACAATGAGCAGTTCTTC
many	TRBJ2-1	TRBD2	TRBV19	CASSLSGGTYNEQFF	TGTGCCAGTAGCCTAAGCGGGGGAACCTACAATGAGCAGTTCTTC
many	TRBJ1-1	-	TRBV3-1	CASRLTIRTEAFF	TGTGCCAGCAGACTAACGATCAGAACTGAAGCTTTCTTT
many	TRBJ1-2	TRBD1	TRBV7-9	CASSSRTGEAYGYTF	TGTGCCAGCAGCTCCCGGACAGGGGAGGCCTATGGCTACACCTTC
many	TRBJ2-3	TRBD2	TRBV20-1	CSAGTSGSLTDTQYF	TGCAGTGCAGGGACTAGCGGGAGTCTGACAGATACGCAGTATTTT
many	TRBJ2-7	-	TRBV3-1	CASSQSYEQYF	TGTGCCAGCAGCCAAAGCTACGAGCAGTACTTC
many	TRBJ2-5	-	TRBV6-5	CASSLVRGRLETQYF	TGTGCCAGCAGTTTGGTGAGGGGCAGGCTGGAGACCCAGTACTTC
many	TRBJ2-3	-	TRBV11-2	CASSPLRGGFRTDTQYF	TGTGCCAGCAGCCCGCTTCGGGGCGGGTTTCGCACAGATACGCAGTATTTT
-	TRBJ2-2	-	TRBV7-2	CASSYRLETGELFF	TGTGCCAGCAGCTACCGACTAGAGACCGGGGAGCTGTTTTTT
few	TRBJ1-1	-	TRBV7-3	CASSGGWVNTEAFF	TGTGCCAGCAGCGGGGGCTGGGTGAACACTGAAGCTTTCTTT
few	TRBJ2-3	-	TRBV20-1	CSARAGLRGTQYF	TGCAGTGCTAGGGCGGGCCTGAGGGGTACGCAGTATTTT
-	TRBJ2-1	-	TRBV4-3	CASSQDLIVNEQFF	TGCGCCAGCAGCCAGGACCTTATTGTCAATGAGCAGTTCTTC
-	TRBJ2-3	TRBD2	TRBV6-1	CASTPTSGGAIDTQYF	TGTGCCAGCACCCCGACTAGCGGGGGGGCCATCGATACGCAGTATTTT
-	TRBJ1-2	TRBD1	TRBV7-9	CASSPGQGAYNYGYTF	TGTGCCAGCAGCCCCGGGCAGGGGGCTTATAACTATGGCTACACCTTC
many	TRBJ1-1	-	TRBV7-2	CASSLDLLGPEAFF	TGTGCCAGCAGCTTGGACCTTCTGGGACCTGAAGCTTTCTTT
many	TRBJ1-1	-	TRBV12-5	CASGRHEAEAFF	TGTGCTAGTGGCCGTCATGAGGCTGAAGCTTTCTTT
many	TRBJ1-1	-	TRBV3-1	CASSQVAGSVNTEAFF	TGTGCCAGCAGCCAAGTGGCAGGGAGTGTGAACACTGAAGCTTTCTTT
many	TRBJ1-2	-	TRBV15	CATSRTGDPANYGYTF	TGTGCCACCAGCCGAACAGGAGACCCAGCTAACTATGGCTACACCTTC